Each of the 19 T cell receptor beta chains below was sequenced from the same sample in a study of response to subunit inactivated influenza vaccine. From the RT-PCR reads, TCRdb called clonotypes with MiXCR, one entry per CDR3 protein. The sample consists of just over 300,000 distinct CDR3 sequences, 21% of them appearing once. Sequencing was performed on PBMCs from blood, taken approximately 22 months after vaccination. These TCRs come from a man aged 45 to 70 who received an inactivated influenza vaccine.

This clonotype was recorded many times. The CDR3 spells CSARTRNTEAFF. CDR3 nucleotides: TGCAGTGCTAGGACCAGGAACACTGAAGCTTTCTTT. This chain uses TRBV20-1 with TRBJ1-1, with unresolved D. There are 12 residues in the CDR3. Trimming stripped 3 bases from V and 1 base from J, with 6 bases between. Germline loops: CDR1 DFQATT, CDR2 SNEGSKA (reference sequence).

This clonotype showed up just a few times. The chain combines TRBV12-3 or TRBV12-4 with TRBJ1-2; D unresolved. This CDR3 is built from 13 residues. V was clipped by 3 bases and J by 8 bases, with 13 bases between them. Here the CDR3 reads CASSLIGVWGYTF. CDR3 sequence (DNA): TGTGCCAGCAGTTTGATCGGGGTTTGGGGCTACACCTTC.

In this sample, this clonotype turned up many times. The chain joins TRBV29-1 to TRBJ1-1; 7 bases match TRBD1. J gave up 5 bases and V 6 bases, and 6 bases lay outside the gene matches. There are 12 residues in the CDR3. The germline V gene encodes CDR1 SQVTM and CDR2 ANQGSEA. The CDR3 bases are TGCAGCGTAAACAGGGGTGAGACTGAAGCTTTCTTT. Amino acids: CSVNRGETEAFF.

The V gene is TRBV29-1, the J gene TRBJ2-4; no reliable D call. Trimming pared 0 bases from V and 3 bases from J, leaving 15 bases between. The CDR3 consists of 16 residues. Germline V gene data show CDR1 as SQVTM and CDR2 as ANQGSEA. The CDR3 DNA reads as TGCAGCGTTGAAGAGCCCACTCTAGTCGGCAAAAACATTCAGTACTTC. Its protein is CSVEEPTLVGKNIQYF.

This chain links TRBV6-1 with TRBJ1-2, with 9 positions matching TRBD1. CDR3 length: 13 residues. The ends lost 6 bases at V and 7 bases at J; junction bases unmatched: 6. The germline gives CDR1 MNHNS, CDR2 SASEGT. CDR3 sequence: CASSGTGSGGYTF. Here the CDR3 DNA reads TGTGCCAGCAGCGGGACAGGGAGTGGTGGCTACACCTTC.

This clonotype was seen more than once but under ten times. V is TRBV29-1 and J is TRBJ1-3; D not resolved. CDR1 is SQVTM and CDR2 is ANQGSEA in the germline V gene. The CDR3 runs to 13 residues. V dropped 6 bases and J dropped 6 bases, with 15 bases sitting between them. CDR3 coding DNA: TGCAGCGTCCTAGACAACCTGGTAAACACCATATATTTT. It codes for CSVLDNLVNTIYF.

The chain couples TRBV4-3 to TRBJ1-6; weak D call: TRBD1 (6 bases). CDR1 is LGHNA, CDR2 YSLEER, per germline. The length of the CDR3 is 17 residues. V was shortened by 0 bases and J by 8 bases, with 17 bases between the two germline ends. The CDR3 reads CASSQDGGAFQDSPLHF. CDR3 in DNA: TGCGCCAGCAGCCAAGACGGGGGGGCATTTCAGGATTCACCCCTCCACTTT.

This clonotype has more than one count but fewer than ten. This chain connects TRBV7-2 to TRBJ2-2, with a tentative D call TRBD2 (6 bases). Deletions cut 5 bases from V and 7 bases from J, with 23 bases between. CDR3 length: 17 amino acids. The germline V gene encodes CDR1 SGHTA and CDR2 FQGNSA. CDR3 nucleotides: TGTGCCAGCAGCCGGAGGGAGGACGTCTGGTCGGTCGGGGAGCTGTTTTTT. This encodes CASSRREDVWSVGELFF.

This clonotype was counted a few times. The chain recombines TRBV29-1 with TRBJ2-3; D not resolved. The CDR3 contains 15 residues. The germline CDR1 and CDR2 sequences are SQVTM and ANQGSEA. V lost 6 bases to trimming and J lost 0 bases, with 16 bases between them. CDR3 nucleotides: TGCAGCGTATTACACGATCAACATAGCACAGATACGCAGTATTTT. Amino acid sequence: CSVLHDQHSTDTQYF.

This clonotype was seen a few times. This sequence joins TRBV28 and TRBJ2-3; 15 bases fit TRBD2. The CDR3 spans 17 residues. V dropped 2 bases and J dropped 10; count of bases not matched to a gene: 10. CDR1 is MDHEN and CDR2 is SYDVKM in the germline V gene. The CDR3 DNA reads TGTGCCAGCAGTTTAGACCCTGGGACTAGCGGGGGGAGGTCGCAGTATTTT. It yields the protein CASSLDPGTSGGRSQYF.

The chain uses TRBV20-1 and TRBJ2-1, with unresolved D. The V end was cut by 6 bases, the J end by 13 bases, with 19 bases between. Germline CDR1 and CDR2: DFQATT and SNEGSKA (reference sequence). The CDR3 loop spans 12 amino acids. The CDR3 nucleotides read TGCAGTGCCCCCATACCGGGCCCAATTCAGTTCTTC. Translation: CSAPIPGPIQFF.

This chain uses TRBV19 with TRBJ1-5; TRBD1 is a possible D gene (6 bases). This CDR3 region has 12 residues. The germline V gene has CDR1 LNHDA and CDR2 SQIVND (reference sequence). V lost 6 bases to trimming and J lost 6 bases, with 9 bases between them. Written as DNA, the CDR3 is TGTGCCAGTAGCTGGGGGCGTCAGCCCCAGCATTTT. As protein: CASSWGRQPQHF.

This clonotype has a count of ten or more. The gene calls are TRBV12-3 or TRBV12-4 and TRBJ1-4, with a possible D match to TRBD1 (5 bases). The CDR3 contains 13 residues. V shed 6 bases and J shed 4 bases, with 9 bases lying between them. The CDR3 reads CASRGRFNEKLFF. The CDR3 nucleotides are TGTGCCAGCAGGGGACGGTTTAATGAAAAACTGTTTTTT.

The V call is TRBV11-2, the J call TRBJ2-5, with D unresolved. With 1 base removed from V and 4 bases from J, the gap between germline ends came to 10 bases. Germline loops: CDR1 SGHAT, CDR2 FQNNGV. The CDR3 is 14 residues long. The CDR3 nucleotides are TGTGCCAGCAGCTTAGGGCAAGTTAGAGAGACCCAGTACTTC. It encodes CASSLGQVRETQYF.

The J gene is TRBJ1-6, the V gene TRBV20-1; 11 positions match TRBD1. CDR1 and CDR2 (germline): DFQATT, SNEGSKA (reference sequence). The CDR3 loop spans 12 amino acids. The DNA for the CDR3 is TGCGGACCGGGACAGGGGGGATCACCCCTCCACTTT. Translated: CGPGQGGSPLHF.

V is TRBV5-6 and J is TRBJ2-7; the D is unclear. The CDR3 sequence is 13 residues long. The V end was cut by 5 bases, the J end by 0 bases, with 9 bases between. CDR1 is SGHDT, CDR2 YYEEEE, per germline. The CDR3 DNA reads TGTGCCAGCAGGCGACGGTCCTCCTACGAGCAGTACTTC. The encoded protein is CASRRRSSYEQYF. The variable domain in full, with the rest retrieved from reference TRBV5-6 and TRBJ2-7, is DAGVTQSPTHLIKTRGQQVTLRCSPKSGHDTVSWYQQALGQGPQFIFQYYEEEERQRGNFPDRFSGHQFPNYSSELNVNALLLGDSALYLCASRRRSSYEQYFGPGTRLTVT.

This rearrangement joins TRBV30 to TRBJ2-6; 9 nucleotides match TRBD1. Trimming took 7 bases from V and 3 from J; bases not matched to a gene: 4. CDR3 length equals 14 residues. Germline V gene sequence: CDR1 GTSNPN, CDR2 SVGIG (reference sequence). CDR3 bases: TGTGCCTACGGACAGGGGCATGGGGCCAACGTCCTGACTTTC. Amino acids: CAYGQGHGANVLTF.

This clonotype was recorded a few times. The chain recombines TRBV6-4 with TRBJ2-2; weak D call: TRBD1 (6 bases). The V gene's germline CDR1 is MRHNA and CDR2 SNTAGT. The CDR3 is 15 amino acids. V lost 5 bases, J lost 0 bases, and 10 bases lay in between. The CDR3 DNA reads TGTGCCAGCAGTCCACAGGGCGCGAACACCGGGGAGCTGTTTTTT. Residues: CASSPQGANTGELFF.

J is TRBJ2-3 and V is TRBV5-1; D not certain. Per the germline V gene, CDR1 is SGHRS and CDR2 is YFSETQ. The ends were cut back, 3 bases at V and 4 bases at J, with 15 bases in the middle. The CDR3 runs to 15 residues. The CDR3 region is CASSSRTPHADTQYF. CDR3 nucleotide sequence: TGCGCCAGCAGCTCCCGGACGCCCCACGCAGATACGCAGTATTTT. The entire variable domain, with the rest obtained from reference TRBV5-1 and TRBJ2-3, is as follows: KAGVTQTPRYLIKTRGQQVTLSCSPISGHRSVSWYQQTPGQGLQFLFEYFSETQRNKGNFPGRFSGRQFSNSRSEMNVSTLELGDSALYLCASSSRTPHADTQYFGPGTRLTVL.